Presented here are 3 T cell receptor beta chains from one specimen sequenced in a study of memory CD4+ T cells and cytomegalovirus serostatus. Single viable CD3+CD4+CD8-CD45RO+ cells were sorted as the memory CD4+ T cells. The protocol was immunoSEQ multiplex PCR, while the TCRdb copy is restricted to in-frame clones and leaves out a portion. The sample has approximately 42,000 clones; around three quarters are singletons. Sequencing was performed on memory CD4+ T cells from blood. These receptors originate from an adult in good health and CMV-seronegative.

This chain joins TRBV13 and TRBJ1-4, with a tentative D call TRBD1 (6 bases). Between the trimmed V and J ends, which lost 8 bases and 8 bases, there was a span of 21 bases. CDR3 length: 15 residues. Germline V gene data show CDR1 as PRHDT and CDR2 as FYEKMQ (reference sequence). CDR3 in DNA: TGTGCCAGCCGAACCGCGGGGGACATCGACGAAAAACTGTTTTTT. It encodes CASRTAGDIDEKLFF.

This chain joins TRBV5-6 and TRBJ1-2; 7 bases agree with TRBD1. Germline-derived CDR1 and CDR2 are SGHDT and YYEEEE. J was trimmed by 4 bases and V by 6 bases; bases with no gene match: 9. The CDR3 totals 14 residues. Here the CDR3 reads CASKKRYRGYGYTF. In DNA, the CDR3 is TGTGCCAGCAAAAAACGGTACAGGGGCTATGGCTACACCTTC.

V and J are TRBV10-3 and TRBJ1-2; 8 bases align to TRBD1. The ends lost 10 bases at V and 3 bases at J; junction bases unmatched: 13. CDR3 length: 15 residues. From germline, CDR1 is ENHRY and CDR2 SYGVKD. CDR3: CATSDRAGLDYGYTF. CDR3 coding DNA: TGTGCCACCTCGGACAGGGCTGGTCTCGACTATGGCTACACCTTC.